This is a list of T cell receptor beta chains from one sample in a study of T cells in Graves' hyperthyroidism and ophthalmopathy. TCRdb passed the multiplex PCR reads through MiXCR, listing each CDR3 protein once. The sample has a few hundred thousand distinct CDR3 sequences, approximately 19% seen once. Sequenced input: blood. These receptors all come from a man aged 50 to 59 with Graves' ophthalmopathy. Each CDR3 is given with its conserved first and last residue. D genes are given only for firm matches. The size of a clone is reported for some rows only, either as once, few or many, or as a class for expanded clones.

few | TRBJ1-2 | TRBV6-1 | . | TGTGCCAGCAGTGAAGGTGGGGGGGCCAGCGATGGCTACACCTTC | CASSEGGGASDGYTF
few | TRBJ1-2 | TRBV5-1 | TRBD1 | TGCGCCAGCAGCTTATTATTCCGGGACAGGGGGCTTGGAGACTATGGCTACACCTTC | CASSLLFRDRGLGDYGYTF
. | TRBJ2-1 | TRBV5-1 | . | TGCGCCAGCAGCTACATGGACGCCCTCTCGACCCATGATGAGCAGTTCTTC | CASSYMDALSTHDEQFF
few | TRBJ1-1 | TRBV12-3/TRBV12-4 | TRBD1 | TGTGCCAGCAGTTTTAGGCGGACAGGGGGCTTCACTGAAGCTTTCTTT | CASSFRRTGGFTEAFF
few | TRBJ2-1 | TRBV7-2 | TRBD2 | TGTGCCAGCAGCTATATATCGGGCTCCGGGACTAGCGCAAACAATGAGCAGTTCTTC | CASSYISGSGTSANNEQFF
many | TRBJ1-5 | TRBV12-3/TRBV12-4 | TRBD1 | TGTGCCAGCAGGCCACAGGGGGATCAGCCCCAGCATTTT | CASRPQGDQPQHF
few | TRBJ2-3 | TRBV7-9 | TRBD2 | TGTGCCAGCAGCCCCTCGAGGGGGGGGAGGACTAGCGGGACCACAGATACGCAGTATTTT | CASSPSRGGRTSGTTDTQYF
. | TRBJ1-6 | TRBV6-2/TRBV6-3 | TRBD1 | TGTGCCAGCAGTACAAACAGGGGGAATAATTCACCCCTCCACTTT | CASSTNRGNNSPLHF
many | TRBJ1-5 | TRBV2 | . | TGTGCCAGCAGTGGGGGATACAATCAGCCCCAGCATTTT | CASSGGYNQPQHF
. | TRBJ2-1 | TRBV7-9 | TRBD1 | TGTGCCAGCAGTGTCGGGACAGGGACCTACAATGAGCAGTTCTTC | CASSVGTGTYNEQFF
once | TRBJ2-2 | TRBV10-3 | TRBD1 | TGTGCCACCGTTGGGACAGGGGGCACCGGGGAGCTGTTTTTT | CATVGTGGTGELFF
. | TRBJ1-1 | TRBV7-2 | . | TGTGCCAGCAGAATAGGGTGGGAGAACACTGAAGCTTTCTTT | CASRIGWENTEAFF
. | TRBJ2-7 | TRBV29-1 | TRBD2 | TGCAGCGTGAGCACTAGCGGGAGGGCGCACGAGCAGTACTTC | CSVSTSGRAHEQYF
many | TRBJ2-7 | TRBV27 | . | TGTGCCAGCAGTTTATCGAGGATGGCCTACGAGCAGTACTTC | CASSLSRMAYEQYF
many | TRBJ2-3 | TRBV11-2 | TRBD2 | TGTGCCAGCAGCTTATGGGCTAGCGGGAGTATAGATACGCAGTATTTT | CASSLWASGSIDTQYF
many | TRBJ1-1 | TRBV28 | . | TGTGCCAGCAGTTTACCCCGGGGGGGGAGCACTGAAGCTTTCTTT | CASSLPRGGSTEAFF
many | TRBJ2-2 | TRBV30 | . | TGTGCCTGGAGTGTAGACGGGGCGGGCGGGGAGCTGTTTTTT | CAWSVDGAGGELFF
medium-sized | TRBJ2-1 | TRBV7-2 | TRBD2 | TGTGCCAGCAGGCAGGCCTCTAGCGGGAGGGCCGGTGAGCAGTTCTTC | CASRQASSGRAGEQFF
many | TRBJ1-4 | TRBV11-2 | TRBD1 | TGTGCCAGCAGCTCTGGGACAGGGCCTACTAATGAAAAACTGTTTTTT | CASSSGTGPTNEKLFF
many | TRBJ1-6 | TRBV12-3/TRBV12-4 | . | TGTGCCAGCAGCCAGAGCGGGGGGCGAAATTCACCCCTCCACTTT | CASSQSGGRNSPLHF